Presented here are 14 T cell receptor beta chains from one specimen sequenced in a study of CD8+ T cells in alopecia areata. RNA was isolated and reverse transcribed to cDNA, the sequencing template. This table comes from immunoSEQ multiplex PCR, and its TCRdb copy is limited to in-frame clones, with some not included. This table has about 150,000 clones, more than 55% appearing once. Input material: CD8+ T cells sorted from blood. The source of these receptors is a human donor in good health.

CDR3 protein: CASSLFPVRLQETQYF. CDR3 DNA: TGTGCCAGCAGTTTATTTCCAGTACGACTCCAAGAGACCCAGTACTTC. The genes are TRBV27 and TRBJ2-5; D uncertain. V lost 1 base and J 1 base, leaving 13 bases between the germline ends. The CDR3 length is 16 residues. Germline CDR1 reads MNHEY; CDR2 reads SMNVEV (reference sequence).

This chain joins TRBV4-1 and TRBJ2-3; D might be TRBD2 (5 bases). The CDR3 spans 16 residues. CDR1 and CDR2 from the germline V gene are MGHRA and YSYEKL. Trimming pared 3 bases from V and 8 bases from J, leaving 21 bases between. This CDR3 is CASSQLNFRSGSTQYF. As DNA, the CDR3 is TGCGCCAGCAGCCAGTTAAACTTTCGAAGTGGGAGTACGCAGTATTTT.

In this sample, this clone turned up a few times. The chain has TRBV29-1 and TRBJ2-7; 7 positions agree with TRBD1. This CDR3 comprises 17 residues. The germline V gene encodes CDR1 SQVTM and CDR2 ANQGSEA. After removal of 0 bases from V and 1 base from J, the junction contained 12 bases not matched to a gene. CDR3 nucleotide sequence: TGCAGCGTTGAAGACGTCAGTCAGGACAGGATTTCCTACGAGCAGTACTTC. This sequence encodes CSVEDVSQDRISYEQYF.

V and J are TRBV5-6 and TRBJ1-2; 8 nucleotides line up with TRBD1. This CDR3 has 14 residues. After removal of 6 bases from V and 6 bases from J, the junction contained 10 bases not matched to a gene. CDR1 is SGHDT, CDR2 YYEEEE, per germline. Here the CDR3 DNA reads TGTGCCAGCAACACCCTCCGGACAGGGAATGGCTACACCTTC. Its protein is CASNTLRTGNGYTF.

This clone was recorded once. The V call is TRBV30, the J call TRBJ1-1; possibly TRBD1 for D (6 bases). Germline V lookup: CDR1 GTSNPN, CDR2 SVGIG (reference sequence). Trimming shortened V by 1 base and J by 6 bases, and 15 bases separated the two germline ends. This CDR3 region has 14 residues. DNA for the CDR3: TGTGCCTGGAGTGGAGCACAGGGCCCCGCTGAAGCTTTCTTT. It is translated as CAWSGAQGPAEAFF.

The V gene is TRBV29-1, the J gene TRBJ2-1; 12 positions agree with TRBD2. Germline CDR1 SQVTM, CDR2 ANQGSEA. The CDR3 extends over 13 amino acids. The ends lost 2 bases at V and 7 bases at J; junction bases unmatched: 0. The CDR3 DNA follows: TGCAGCGTTGAACTAGCGGGAGGGAATGAGCAGTTCTTC. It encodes CSVELAGGNEQFF.

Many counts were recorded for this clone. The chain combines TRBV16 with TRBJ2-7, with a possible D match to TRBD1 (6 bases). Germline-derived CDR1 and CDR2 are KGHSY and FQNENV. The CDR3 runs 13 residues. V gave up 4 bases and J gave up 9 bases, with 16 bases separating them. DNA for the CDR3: TGTGCCAGCAGCCCCAGGGGCTTCGACGGGCAGTACTTC. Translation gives CASSPRGFDGQYF.

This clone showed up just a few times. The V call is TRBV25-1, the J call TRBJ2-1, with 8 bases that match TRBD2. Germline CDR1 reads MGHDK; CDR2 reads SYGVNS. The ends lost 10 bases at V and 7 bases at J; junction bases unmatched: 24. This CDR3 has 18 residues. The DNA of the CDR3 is TGTGCCACCTTTCGCCCCCGTTTTAAGCGGGAGAGAATAAATGAGCAGTTCTTC. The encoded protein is CATFRPRFKRERINEQFF.

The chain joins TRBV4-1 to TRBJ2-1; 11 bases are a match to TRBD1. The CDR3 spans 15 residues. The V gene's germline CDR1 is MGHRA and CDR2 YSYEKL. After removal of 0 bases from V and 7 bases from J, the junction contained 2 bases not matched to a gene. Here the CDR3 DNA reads TGCGCCAGCAGCCAAGAAGGGACAGGGGGAAATGAGCAGTTCTTC. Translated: CASSQEGTGGNEQFF.

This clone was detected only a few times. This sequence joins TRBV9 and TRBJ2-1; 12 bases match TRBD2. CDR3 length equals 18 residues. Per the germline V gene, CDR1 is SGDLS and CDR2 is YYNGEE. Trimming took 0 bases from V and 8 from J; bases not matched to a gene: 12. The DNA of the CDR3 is TGTGCCAGCAGCGTAGCTCCACTAGCGGGAGGTGGAGGCGATGAGCAGTTCTTC. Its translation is CASSVAPLAGGGGDEQFF.

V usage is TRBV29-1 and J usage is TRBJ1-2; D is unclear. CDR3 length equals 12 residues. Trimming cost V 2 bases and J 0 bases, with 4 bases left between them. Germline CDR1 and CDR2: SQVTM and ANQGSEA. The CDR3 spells CSVERANYGYTF. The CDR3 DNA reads TGCAGCGTTGAACGAGCTAACTATGGCTACACCTTC. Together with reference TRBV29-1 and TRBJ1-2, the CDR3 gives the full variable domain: SAVISQKPSRDICQRGTSLTIQCQVDSQVTMMFWYRQQPGQSLTLIATANQGSEATYESGFVIDKFPISRPNLTFSTLTVSNMSPEDSSIYLCSVERANYGYTFGSGTRLTVV.

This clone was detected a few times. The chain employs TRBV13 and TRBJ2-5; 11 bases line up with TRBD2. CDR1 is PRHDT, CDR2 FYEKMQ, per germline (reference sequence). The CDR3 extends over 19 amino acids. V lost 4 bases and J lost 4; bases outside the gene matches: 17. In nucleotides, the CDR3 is TGTGCCAGCAGCTCCATGCATAGGGGGACTAGCGGAGATGGAGAGACCCAGTACTTC. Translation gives CASSSMHRGTSGDGETQYF.

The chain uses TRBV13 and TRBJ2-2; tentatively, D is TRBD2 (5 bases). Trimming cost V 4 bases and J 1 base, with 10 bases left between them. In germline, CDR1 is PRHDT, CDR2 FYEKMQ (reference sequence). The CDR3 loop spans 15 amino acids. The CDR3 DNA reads TGTGCCAGCAGCTCCGGGGATCGGAACACCGGGGAGCTGTTTTTT. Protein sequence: CASSSGDRNTGELFF.

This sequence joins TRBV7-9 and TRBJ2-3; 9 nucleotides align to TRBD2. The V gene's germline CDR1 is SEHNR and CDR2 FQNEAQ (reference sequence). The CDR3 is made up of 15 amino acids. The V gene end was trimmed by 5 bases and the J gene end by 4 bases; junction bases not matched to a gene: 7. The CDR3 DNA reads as TGTGCCAGCAGCGGGAGACTAGCGGAGGCAGATACGCAGTATTTT. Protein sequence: CASSGRLAEADTQYF. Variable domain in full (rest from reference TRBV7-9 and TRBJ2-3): DTGVSQNPRHKITKRGQNVTFRCDPISEHNRLYWYRQTLGQGPEFLTYFQNEAQLEKSRLLSDRFSAERPKGSFSTLEIQRTEQGDSAMYLCASSGRLAEADTQYFGPGTRLTVL.